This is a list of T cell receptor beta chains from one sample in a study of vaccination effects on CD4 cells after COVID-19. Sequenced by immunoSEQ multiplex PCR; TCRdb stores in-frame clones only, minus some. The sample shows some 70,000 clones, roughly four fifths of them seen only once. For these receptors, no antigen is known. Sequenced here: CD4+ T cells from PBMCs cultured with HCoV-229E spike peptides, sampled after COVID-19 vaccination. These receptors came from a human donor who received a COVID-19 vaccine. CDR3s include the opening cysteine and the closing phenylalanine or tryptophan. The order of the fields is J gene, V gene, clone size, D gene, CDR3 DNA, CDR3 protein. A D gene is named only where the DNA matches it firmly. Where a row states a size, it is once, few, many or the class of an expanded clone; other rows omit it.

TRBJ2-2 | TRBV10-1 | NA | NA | TGCGCCAGCAGTGATAGCGGCTCCTCCCCGACCGGGGAGCTGTTTTTT | CASSDSGSSPTGELFF
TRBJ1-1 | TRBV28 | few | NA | TGTGCCAGCAGTTTAGGGCAGTATGGAGCTTTCTTT | CASSLGQYGAFF
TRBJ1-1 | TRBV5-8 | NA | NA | TGTGCCAGCAGCTTGGGCATCCCGGAGGGAAACACTGAAGCTTTCTTT | CASSLGIPEGNTEAFF
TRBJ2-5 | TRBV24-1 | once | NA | TGTGCCACCAGTGATTCGGGCCTAGAGACCCAGTACTTC | CATSDSGLETQYF
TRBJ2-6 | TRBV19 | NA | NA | TGTGCCAGTACAACACAGGGCTCTGGGGCCAACGTCCTGACTTTC | CASTTQGSGANVLTF
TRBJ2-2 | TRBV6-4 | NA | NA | TGTGCCAGCAGTGAGTTCGGGGGGCAGAACACCGGGGAGCTGTTTTTT | CASSEFGGQNTGELFF
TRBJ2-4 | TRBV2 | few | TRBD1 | TGTGCCAGCAGGGGGGGACAGGGTATAGCCAAAAACATTCAGTACTTC | CASRGGQGIAKNIQYF
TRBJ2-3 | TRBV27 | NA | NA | TGTGCCAGCAGTTGGCGGGGGCGTGGGTCAGATACGCAGTATTTT | CASSWRGRGSDTQYF
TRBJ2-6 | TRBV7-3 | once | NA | TGTGCCAGCAGCTTAACTTCGCGACTCTCTGGGGCCAACGTCCTGACTTTC | CASSLTSRLSGANVLTF
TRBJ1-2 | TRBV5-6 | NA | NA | TGTGCCAGCAGCTTGAAGGGGACGATGGGGGTGGATGGCTACACCTTC | CASSLKGTMGVDGYTF
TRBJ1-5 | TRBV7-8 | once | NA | TGTGCCAGCAGCTCGGGACCGGCTAGAAGGCAGCCCCAGCATTTT | CASSSGPARRQPQHF
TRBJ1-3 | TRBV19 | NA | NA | TGTGCCAGTAGTATAGCGTCTGCCTCTGGAAACACCATATATTTT | CASSIASASGNTIYF
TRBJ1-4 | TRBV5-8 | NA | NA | TGTGCCAGCAGCTCGGTGGGAAAACTGTTTTTT | CASSSVGKLFF
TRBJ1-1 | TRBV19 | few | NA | TGTGCCACCCAATCTCTCAGGGTGGACACTGAAGCTTTCTTT | CATQSLRVDTEAFF
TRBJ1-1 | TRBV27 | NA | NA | TGTGCCAGCAGTTGGAGGGAGAACACTGAAGCTTTCTTT | CASSWRENTEAFF
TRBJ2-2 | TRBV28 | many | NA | TGTGCCTTCTCGGACAAGAACACCGGGGAGCTGTTTTTT | CAFSDKNTGELFF
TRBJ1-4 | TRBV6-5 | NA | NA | TGTGCCAGCAGTTACGGGAGTGCTAATGAAAAACTGTTTTTT | CASSYGSANEKLFF
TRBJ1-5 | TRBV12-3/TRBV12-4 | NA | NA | TGTGCCAGCAGTTTTAGTGAGCAGCCCCAGCATTTT | CASSFSEQPQHF
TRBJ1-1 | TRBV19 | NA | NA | TGTGCCAGTAGTATGCGGAGGAACACTGAAGCTTTCTTT | CASSMRRNTEAFF
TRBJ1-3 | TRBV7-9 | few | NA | TGTGCCAGCAGCTTAGGGTCAGCGGTTCCTGGAAACACCATATATTTT | CASSLGSAVPGNTIYF
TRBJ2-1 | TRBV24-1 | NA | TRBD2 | TGTGCCACCAGTGATTCCCGTTCTAGCGGGGGGGGCTACAATGAGCAGTTCTTC | CATSDSRSSGGGYNEQFF
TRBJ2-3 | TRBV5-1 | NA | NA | TGCGCCAGCAGCTTGGTTGGCGGAATCACAGATACGCAGTATTTT | CASSLVGGITDTQYF
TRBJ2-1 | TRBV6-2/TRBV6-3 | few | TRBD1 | TGTGCCAGCAGCGCACGGGGGACAGGGGTTCCGAGCTCCTACAATGAGCAGTTCTTC | CASSARGTGVPSSYNEQFF
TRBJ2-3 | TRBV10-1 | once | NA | TGCGCCAGCAGTGAGGTTACGGCAGATACGCAGTATTTT | CASSEVTADTQYF
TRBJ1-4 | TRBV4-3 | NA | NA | TGCGCCAGCAGGAGGGGAACTAATGAAAAACTGTTTTTT | CASRRGTNEKLFF
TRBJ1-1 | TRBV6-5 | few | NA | TGTGCCAGCGCCAGAGCTCAGATGAACACTGAAGCTTTCTTT | CASARAQMNTEAFF
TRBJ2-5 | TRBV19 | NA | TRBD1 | TGTGCCAGTAGTTCCAACAGGGGTGGGGGACAAGAGACCCAGTACTTC | CASSSNRGGGQETQYF
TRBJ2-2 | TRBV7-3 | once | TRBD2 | TGTGCCAGCAGCTTAAGGGCTAGCGGGGGTACCCCCGGGGAGCTGTTTTTT | CASSLRASGGTPGELFF
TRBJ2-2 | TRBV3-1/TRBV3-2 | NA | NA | TGTGCCAGCAGCCAAGGACGAAGCGCGAACACCGGGGAGCTGTTTTTT | CASSQGRSANTGELFF
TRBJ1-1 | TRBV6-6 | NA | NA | TGTGCCAGCAGTTACCGCGGGGCTGAAGCTTTCTTT | CASSYRGAEAFF
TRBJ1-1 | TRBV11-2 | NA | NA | TGTGCCAGCAGCCGCCACCAGGGACTAGCTTTCTTT | CASSRHQGLAFF
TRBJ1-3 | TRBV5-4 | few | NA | TGTGCCAGCAGCCGGGGGGGAAACACCATATATTTT | CASSRGGNTIYF
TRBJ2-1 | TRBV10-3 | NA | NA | TGTGCCATCAGTGAGGGGAGGTACAATGAGCAGTTCTTC | CAISEGRYNEQFF
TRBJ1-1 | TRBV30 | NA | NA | TGTGCCTGGAGTCGCAGTTTTAACACTGAAGCTTTCTTT | CAWSRSFNTEAFF
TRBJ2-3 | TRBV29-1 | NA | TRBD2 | TGCAGCTTCCGCTCCGGGACTAGCCGGAGCACAGATACGCAGTATTTT | CSFRSGTSRSTDTQYF
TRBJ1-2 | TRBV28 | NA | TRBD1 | TGTGCCAGCAGTTTCACAGGGGGGGGATTCTATGGCTACACCTTC | CASSFTGGGFYGYTF
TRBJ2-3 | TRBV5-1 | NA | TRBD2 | TGCGCCAGCAGCTTGGCGGGGGGGGTCACAGATACGCAGTATTTT | CASSLAGGVTDTQYF
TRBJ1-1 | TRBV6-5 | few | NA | TGTGCCAGCAGTCGGGGGAACACTGAAGCTTTCTTT | CASSRGNTEAFF
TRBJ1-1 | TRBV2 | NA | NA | TGTGCCAGCAGCCAAGGGCGAGGGGGGACTGAAGCTTTCTTT | CASSQGRGGTEAFF
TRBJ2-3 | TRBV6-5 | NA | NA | TGTGCCAGCAGTTACTCGATCAGGGGCACAGATACGCAGTATTTT | CASSYSIRGTDTQYF
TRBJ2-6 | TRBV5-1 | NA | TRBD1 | TGCGCCAGCAGTTTCGGACAGGGGGCTGCCAGCTCTGGGGCCAACGTCCTGACTTTC | CASSFGQGAASSGANVLTF
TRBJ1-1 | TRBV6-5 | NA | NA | TGTGCCAGCAGGCAGAACACTGAAGCTTTCTTT | CASRQNTEAFF
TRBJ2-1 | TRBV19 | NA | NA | TGTGCCAGTATACGGGGCCCCTCCTACAATGAGCAGTTCTTC | CASIRGPSYNEQFF
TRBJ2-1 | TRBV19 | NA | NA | TGTGCCAGTCAGAGCGATTTCAGCTCCTACAATGAGCAGTTCTTC | CASQSDFSSYNEQFF
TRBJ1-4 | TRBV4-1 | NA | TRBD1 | TGCGCCAGCAGCCGGGGACAGCAGGAAAAACTGTTTTTT | CASSRGQQEKLFF
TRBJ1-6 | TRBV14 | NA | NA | TGTGCCAGCAGCACAAGAGCAAGGGTAGAACCCCTCCACTTT | CASSTRARVEPLHF
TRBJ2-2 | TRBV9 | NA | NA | TGTGCCAGCAGCGTAGACGGTAGCTCTGGGGAGCTGTTTTTT | CASSVDGSSGELFF
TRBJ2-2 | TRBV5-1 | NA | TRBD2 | TGCGCCAGCAGCCTCATAGCGGGGGGGACCACCGGGGAGCTGTTTTTT | CASSLIAGGTTGELFF
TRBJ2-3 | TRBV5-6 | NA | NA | TGTGCCAGCAGCTTCGTAGACAGTAGCACAGATACGCAGTATTTT | CASSFVDSSTDTQYF
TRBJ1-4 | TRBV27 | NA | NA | TGTGCCAGCAGTTTCTGGGCAGGGAAGGGAGGTGAAAAACTGTTTTTT | CASSFWAGKGGEKLFF
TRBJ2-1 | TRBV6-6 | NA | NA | TGTGCCAGCAGGTACGGGCTAGCCTACAATGAGCAGTTCTTC | CASRYGLAYNEQFF